The entry below describes one TCR beta chain. Its antigen is not known. Clones were read by immunoSEQ multiplex PCR, and TCRdb kept only the in-frame ones, dropping some. The data contain tens of thousands of clones, approximately 85% of them singletons. V was pared by 6 bases and J by 7 bases, with 9 bases between. There are 12 residues in the CDR3. The germline CDR1 and CDR2 sequences are SNHLY and FYNNEI. This sample was taken from a study of T cells in localized non-small cell lung cancer. Study results and limitations: Adjacent lung exhibited a median of about 56 among the 100 most abundant tumor clones. Measurement of T cell clonality placed uninvolved adjacent lung highest, above the level in tumor. Sequencing covered just one tumor region, so heterogeneity cannot be ruled out.

The receptor's source is a woman aged 40-70 years with stage I lung adenocarcinoma. This chain connects TRBV2 to TRBJ1-4; D remains ambiguous. The input for sequencing was peripheral blood, taken before any cancer treatment. This CDR3 is CASSPRGEKLFF. Written as DNA, the CDR3 is TGTGCCAGCAGCCCCCGCGGTGAAAAACTGTTTTTT.